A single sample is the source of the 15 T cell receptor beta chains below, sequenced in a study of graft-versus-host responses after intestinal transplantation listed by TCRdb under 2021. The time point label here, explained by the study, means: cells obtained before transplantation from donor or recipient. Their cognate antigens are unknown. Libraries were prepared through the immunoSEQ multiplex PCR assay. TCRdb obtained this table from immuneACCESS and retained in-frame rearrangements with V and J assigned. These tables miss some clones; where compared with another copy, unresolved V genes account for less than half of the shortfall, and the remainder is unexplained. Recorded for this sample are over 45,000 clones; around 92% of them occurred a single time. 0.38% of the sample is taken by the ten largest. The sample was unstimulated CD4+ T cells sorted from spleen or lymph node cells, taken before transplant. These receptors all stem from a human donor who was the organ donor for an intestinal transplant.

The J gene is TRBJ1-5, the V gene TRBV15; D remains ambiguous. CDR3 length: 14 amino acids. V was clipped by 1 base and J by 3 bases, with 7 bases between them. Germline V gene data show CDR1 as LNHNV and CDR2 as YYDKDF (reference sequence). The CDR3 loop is CATSRGPVNQPQHF. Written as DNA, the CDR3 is TGTGCCACCAGCAGAGGACCGGTCAATCAGCCCCAGCATTTT. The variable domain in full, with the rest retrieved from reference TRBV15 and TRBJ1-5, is DAMVIQNPRYQVTQFGKPVTLSCSQTLNHNVMYWYQQKSSQAPKLLFHYYDKDFNNEADTPDNFQSRRPNTSFCFLDIRSPGLGDTAMYLCATSRGPVNQPQHFGDGTRLSIL.

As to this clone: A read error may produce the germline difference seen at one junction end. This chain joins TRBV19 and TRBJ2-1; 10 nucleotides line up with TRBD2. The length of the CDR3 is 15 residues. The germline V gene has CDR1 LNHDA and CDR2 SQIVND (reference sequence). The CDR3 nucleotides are TGTGCCAGTAGTAACCCGGGACTAGCGCGGGATGAGCGGTTCTTC. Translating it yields CASSNPGLARDERFF. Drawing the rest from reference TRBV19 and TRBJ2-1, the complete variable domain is DGGITQSPKYLFRKEGQNVTLSCEQNLNHDAMYWYRQDPGQGLRLIYYSQIVNDFQKGDIAEGYSVSREKKESFPLTVTSAQKNPTAFYLCASSNPGLARDERFFGPGTRLTVL.

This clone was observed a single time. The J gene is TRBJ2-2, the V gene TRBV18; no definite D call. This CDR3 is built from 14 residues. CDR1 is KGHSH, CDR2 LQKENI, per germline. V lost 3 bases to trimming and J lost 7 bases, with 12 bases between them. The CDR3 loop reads CASSPNAGDGELFF. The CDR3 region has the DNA TGTGCCAGCTCACCGAACGCAGGTGACGGGGAGCTGTTTTTT.

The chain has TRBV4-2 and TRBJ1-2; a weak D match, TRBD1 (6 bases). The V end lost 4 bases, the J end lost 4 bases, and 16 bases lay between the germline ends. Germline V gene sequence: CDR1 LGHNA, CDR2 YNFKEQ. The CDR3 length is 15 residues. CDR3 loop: CASSPLGGGSYGYTF. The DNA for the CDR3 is TGTGCCAGCAGCCCATTAGGGGGTGGTAGCTATGGCTACACCTTC.

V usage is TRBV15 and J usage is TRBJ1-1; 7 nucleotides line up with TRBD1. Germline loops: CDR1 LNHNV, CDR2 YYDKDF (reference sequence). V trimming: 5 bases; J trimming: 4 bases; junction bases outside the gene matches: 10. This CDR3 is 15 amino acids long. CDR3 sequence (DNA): TGTGCCACCAGCGCTTCCCAGGGGGGGGCCACTGAAGCTTTCTTT. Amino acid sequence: CATSASQGGATEAFF.

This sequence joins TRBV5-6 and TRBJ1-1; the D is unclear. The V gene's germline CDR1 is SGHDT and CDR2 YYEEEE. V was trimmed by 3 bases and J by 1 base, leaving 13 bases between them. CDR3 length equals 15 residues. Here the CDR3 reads CASSSTRTKNTEAFF. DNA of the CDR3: TGTGCCAGCAGCTCAACTAGGACCAAGAACACTGAAGCTTTCTTT.

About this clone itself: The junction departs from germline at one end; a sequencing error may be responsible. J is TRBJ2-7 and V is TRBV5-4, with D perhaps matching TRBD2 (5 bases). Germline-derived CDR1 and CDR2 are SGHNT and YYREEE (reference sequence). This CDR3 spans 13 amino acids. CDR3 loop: CAGSYSVDYEQYF. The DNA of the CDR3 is TGTGCCGGCAGTTATAGCGTGGACTACGAGCAGTACTTC.

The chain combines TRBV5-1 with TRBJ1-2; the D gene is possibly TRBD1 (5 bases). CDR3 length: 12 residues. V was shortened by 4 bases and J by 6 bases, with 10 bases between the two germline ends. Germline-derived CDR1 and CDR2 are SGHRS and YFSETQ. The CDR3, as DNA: TGCGCCAGCAGCCCTGGGACGGATGGCTACACCTTC. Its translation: CASSPGTDGYTF.

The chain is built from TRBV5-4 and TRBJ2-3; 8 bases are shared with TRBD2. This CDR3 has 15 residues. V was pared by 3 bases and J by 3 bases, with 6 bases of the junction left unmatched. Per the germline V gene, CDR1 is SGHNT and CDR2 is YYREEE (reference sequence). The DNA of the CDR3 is TGTGCCAGCAGCTCGGGGGGGGTTGGGACAGATACGCAGTATTTT. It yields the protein CASSSGGVGTDTQYF. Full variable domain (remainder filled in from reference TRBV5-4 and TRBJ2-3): ETGVTQSPTHLIKTRGQQVTLRCSSQSGHNTVSWYQQALGQGPQFIFQYYREEENGRGNFPPRFSGLQFPNYSSELNVNALELDDSALYLCASSSGGVGTDTQYFGPGTRLTVL.

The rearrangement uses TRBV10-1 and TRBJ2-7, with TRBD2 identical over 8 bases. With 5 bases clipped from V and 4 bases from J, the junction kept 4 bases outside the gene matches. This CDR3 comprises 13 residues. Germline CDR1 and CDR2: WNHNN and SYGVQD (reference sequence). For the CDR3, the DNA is TGCGCCAGCAGTCACGGGGGGGCTTACGAGCAGTACTTC. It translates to CASSHGGAYEQYF.

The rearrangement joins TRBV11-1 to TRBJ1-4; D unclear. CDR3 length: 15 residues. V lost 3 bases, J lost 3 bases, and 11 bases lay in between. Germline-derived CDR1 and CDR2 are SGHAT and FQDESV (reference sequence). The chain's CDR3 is CASSFGKRANEKLFF. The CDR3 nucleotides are TGTGCCAGCAGCTTCGGGAAACGAGCTAATGAAAAACTGTTTTTT.

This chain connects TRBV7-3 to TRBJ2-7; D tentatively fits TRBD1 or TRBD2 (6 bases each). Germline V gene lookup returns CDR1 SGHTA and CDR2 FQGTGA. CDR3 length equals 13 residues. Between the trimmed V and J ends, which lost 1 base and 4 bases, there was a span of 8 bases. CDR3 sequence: CASSLRGGYEQYF. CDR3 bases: TGTGCCAGCAGCTTAAGAGGGGGGTACGAGCAGTACTTC. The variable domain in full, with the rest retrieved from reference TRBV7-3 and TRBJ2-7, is GAGVSQTPSNKVTEKGKYVELRCDPISGHTALYWYRQSLGQGPEFLIYFQGTGAADDSGLPNDRFFAVRPEGSVSTLKIQRTERGDSAVYLCASSLRGGYEQYFGPGTRLTVT.

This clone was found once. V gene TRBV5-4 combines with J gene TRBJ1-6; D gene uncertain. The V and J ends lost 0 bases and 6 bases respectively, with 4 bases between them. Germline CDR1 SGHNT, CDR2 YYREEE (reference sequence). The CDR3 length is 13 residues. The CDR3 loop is CASSLDSNSPLHF. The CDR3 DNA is TGTGCCAGCAGCTTGGATAGTAATTCACCCCTCCACTTT.

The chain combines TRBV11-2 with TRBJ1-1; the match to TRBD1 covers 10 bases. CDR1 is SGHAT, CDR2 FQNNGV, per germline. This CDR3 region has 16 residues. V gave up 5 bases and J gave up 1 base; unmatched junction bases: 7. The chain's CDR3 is CASSIGDRGSNTEAFF. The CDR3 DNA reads TGTGCCAGCAGCATAGGGGACAGGGGCTCGAACACTGAAGCTTTCTTT.

The CDR3 nucleotides read TGTGCCAGTAGTCCCGGAGTGAGACCTAACTATGGCTACACCTTC. It yields the protein CASSPGVRPNYGYTF. J is TRBJ1-2 and V is TRBV19, with D uncertain. Trimming shortened V by 5 bases and J by 0 bases, and 13 bases separated the two germline ends. The CDR3 consists of 15 residues. Germline CDR1 is LNHDA and CDR2 is SQIVND (reference sequence).